Included here is one TCR beta chain sequence, with context. This entry is derived from a study of T cell changes during pregnancy in multiple sclerosis. Only in-frame clones appear in the TCRdb table, and some are missing; sequencing was by immunoSEQ multiplex PCR. In the table there are tens of thousands of clones, around 92% of which are singletons. The CDR3 runs 12 residues. Germline assignment: CDR1 SQVTM and CDR2 ANQGSEA. V lost 6 bases and J lost 9; bases outside the gene matches: 3. The chain employs TRBV29-1 and TRBJ1-5, with 12 bases aligning to TRBD1. The sequence was collected from a female donor in good health, enrolled as a control in a pregnancy study. The source was peripheral blood, collected in the second trimester of pregnancy. The CDR3 nucleotides read TGCAGCGTAGGGACAGGGGGCACGCCCCAGCATTTT. Translating it yields CSVGTGGTPQHF.